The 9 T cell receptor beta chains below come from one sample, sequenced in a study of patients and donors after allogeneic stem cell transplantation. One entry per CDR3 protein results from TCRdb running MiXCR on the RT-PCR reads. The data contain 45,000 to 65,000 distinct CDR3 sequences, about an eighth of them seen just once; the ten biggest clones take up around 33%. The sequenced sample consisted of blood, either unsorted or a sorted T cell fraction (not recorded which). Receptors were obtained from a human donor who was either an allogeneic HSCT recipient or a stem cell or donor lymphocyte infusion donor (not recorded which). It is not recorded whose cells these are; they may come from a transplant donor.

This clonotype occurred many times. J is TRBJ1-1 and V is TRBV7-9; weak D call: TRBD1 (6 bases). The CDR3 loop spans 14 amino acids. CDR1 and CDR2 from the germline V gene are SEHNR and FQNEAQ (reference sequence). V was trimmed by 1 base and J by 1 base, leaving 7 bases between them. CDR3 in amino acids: CASSLGQANTEAFF. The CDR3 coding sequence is TGTGCCAGCAGCTTAGGACAGGCGAACACTGAAGCTTTCTTT.

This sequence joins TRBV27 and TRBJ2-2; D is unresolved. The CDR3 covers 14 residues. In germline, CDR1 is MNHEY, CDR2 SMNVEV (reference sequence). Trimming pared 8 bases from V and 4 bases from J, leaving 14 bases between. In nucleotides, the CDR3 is TGTGCCAGCGGTGGTTCCTTCGGCACCGGGGAGCTGTTTTTT. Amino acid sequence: CASGGSFGTGELFF.

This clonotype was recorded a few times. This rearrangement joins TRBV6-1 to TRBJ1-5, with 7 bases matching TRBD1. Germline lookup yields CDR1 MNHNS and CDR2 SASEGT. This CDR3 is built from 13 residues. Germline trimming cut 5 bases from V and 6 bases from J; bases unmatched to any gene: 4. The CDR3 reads CASSLTGSQPQHF. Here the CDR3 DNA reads TGTGCCAGCAGTCTGACAGGGTCTCAGCCCCAGCATTTT.

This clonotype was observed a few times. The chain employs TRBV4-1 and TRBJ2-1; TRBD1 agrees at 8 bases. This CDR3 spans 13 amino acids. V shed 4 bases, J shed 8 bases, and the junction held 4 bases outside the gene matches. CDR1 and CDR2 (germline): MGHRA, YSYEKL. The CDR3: CASSPGQGYEQFF. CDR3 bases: TGCGCCAGCAGCCCTGGACAGGGTTATGAGCAGTTCTTC.

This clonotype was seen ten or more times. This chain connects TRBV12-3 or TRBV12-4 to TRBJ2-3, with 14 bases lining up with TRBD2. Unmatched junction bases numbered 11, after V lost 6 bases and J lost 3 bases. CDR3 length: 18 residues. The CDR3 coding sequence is TGTGCCAGCAGACCTCCGGGACTAGCGGGAGTCTGGACAGATACGCAGTATTTT. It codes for CASRPPGLAGVWTDTQYF.

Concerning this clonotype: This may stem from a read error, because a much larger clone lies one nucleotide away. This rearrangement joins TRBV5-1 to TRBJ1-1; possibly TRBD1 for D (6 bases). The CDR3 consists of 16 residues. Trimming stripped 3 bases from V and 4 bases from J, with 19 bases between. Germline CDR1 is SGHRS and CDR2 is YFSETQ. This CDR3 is CASSSDLGIGGTEAFF. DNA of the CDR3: TGCGCCAGCAGCTCCGACTTAGGGATAGGGGGCACTGAAGCTTTCTTT.

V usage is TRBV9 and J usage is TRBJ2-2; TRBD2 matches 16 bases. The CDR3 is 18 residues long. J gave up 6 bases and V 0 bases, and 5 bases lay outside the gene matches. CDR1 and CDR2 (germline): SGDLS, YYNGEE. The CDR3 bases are TGTGCCAGCAGCGTAGTGGGACTAGCGGGAGGGCCTCCCGGGGAGCTGTTTTTT. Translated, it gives CASSVVGLAGGPPGELFF.

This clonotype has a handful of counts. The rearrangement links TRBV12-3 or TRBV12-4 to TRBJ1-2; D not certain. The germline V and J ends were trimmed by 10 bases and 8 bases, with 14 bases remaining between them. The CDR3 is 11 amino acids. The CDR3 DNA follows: TGTGCCATCGAAGGGAGCTACGGCTACACCTTC. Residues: CAIEGSYGYTF.

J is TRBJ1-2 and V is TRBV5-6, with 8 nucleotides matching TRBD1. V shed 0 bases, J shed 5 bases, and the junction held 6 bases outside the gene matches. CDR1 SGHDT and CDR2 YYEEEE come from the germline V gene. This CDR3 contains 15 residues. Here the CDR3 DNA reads TGTGCCAGCAGCTTGGTATCAGGGGGCGCGTATGGCTACACCTTC. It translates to CASSLVSGGAYGYTF.